This is a list of T cell receptor beta chains from one sample in a study of T cell changes during pregnancy in multiple sclerosis. The repertoire was sequenced with immunoSEQ multiplex PCR; TCRdb's copy has only in-frame clones and lacks some. The sample has over 50,000 clones, around 90% seen once; the top ten hold 1.5% to 2%. The specimen comprised peripheral blood, sampled in the first trimester of pregnancy. These receptors were taken from a female donor with multiple sclerosis, enrolled in a pregnancy study. The CDR3 runs from the conserved cysteine through the conserved F or W. A D gene is named only where the DNA matches it firmly. Only some rows state a clone size, as once, few, many or a class for expanded clones.

abundance: .
d_gene: TRBD1
v_gene: TRBV7-9
j_gene: TRBJ1-2
CDR3nt: TGTGCCAGCAGTCAACTGACAGGGTACTATGGCTACACCTTC
CDR3aa: CASSQLTGYYGYTF

abundance: few
d_gene: .
v_gene: TRBV30
j_gene: TRBJ1-3
CDR3nt: TGTGCCTGGAGTGTAGGGACTCCCGGAAACACCATATATTTT
CDR3aa: CAWSVGTPGNTIYF

abundance: .
d_gene: TRBD1
v_gene: TRBV29-1
j_gene: TRBJ2-7
CDR3nt: TGCAGCGTTGAAGCCCGGACAGGGGGATCCTACGAGCAGTACTTC
CDR3aa: CSVEARTGGSYEQYF

abundance: few
d_gene: TRBD1
v_gene: TRBV19
j_gene: TRBJ1-2
CDR3nt: TGTGCCAGTGCAATAGGGGGCGAAGGCTACACCTTC
CDR3aa: CASAIGGEGYTF

abundance: .
d_gene: TRBD1
v_gene: TRBV19
j_gene: TRBJ2-5
CDR3nt: TGTGCCACTAGGGACAGGGGTGCAGAGACCCAGTACTTC
CDR3aa: CATRDRGAETQYF

abundance: .
d_gene: .
v_gene: TRBV12-5
j_gene: TRBJ2-7
CDR3nt: TGTGCTAGTGGTTCTCAACTCTACGAGCAGTACTTC
CDR3aa: CASGSQLYEQYF

abundance: .
d_gene: .
v_gene: TRBV25-1
j_gene: TRBJ1-4
CDR3nt: TGTGCCAGCAGTGCCTTTGGGACTCGGGATAATGAAAAACTGTTTTTT
CDR3aa: CASSAFGTRDNEKLFF

abundance: once
d_gene: .
v_gene: TRBV4-1
j_gene: TRBJ1-3
CDR3nt: TGCGCCAGCAGCCAGGAGGGGTCGGTGGGAAACACCATATATTTT
CDR3aa: CASSQEGSVGNTIYF

abundance: few
d_gene: TRBD1
v_gene: TRBV2
j_gene: TRBJ2-7
CDR3nt: TGTGCCAGCGGCACCGGGACAGGGAACGAGCAGTACTTC
CDR3aa: CASGTGTGNEQYF

abundance: .
d_gene: .
v_gene: TRBV30
j_gene: TRBJ2-1
CDR3nt: TGTGCCTGGACCCCTAGCTCCTACAATGAGCAGTTCTTC
CDR3aa: CAWTPSSYNEQFF

abundance: .
d_gene: .
v_gene: TRBV18
j_gene: TRBJ1-4
CDR3nt: TGTGCCAGCTCACCTCTTCTCTTGGAGGGTACAACTAATGAAAAACTGTTTTTT
CDR3aa: CASSPLLLEGTTNEKLFF

abundance: .
d_gene: TRBD2
v_gene: TRBV6-1
j_gene: TRBJ2-1
CDR3nt: TGTGCCAGCAGTGAATTAAGGACTAGCTCCTACAATGAGCAGTTCTTC
CDR3aa: CASSELRTSSYNEQFF

abundance: .
d_gene: TRBD1
v_gene: TRBV18
j_gene: TRBJ1-1
CDR3nt: TGTGCCAGCTCCCCGGGACAGACGAACACTGAAGCTTTCTTT
CDR3aa: CASSPGQTNTEAFF

abundance: .
d_gene: TRBD2
v_gene: TRBV30
j_gene: TRBJ2-3
CDR3nt: TGTGCCTGGAGTGTACTGACTAGCGGGAGGGCCCGACGTCGGACAGATACGCAGTATTTT
CDR3aa: CAWSVLTSGRARRRTDTQYF

abundance: .
d_gene: .
v_gene: TRBV27
j_gene: TRBJ1-1
CDR3nt: TGTGCCAGCAGTTTAACCCCTGCAGGACTAACCACTGAAGCTTTCTTT
CDR3aa: CASSLTPAGLTTEAFF

abundance: .
d_gene: .
v_gene: TRBV28
j_gene: TRBJ2-7
CDR3nt: TGTGCCAGCAGTTTCGTATTGGGGTCAGGGGAGTCCTACGAGCAGTACTTC
CDR3aa: CASSFVLGSGESYEQYF

abundance: .
d_gene: .
v_gene: TRBV28
j_gene: TRBJ2-2
CDR3nt: TGTGCCAGCAGTTTAGTTAGGAGAGACACCGGGGAGCTGTTTTTT
CDR3aa: CASSLVRRDTGELFF

abundance: once
d_gene: .
v_gene: TRBV7-9
j_gene: TRBJ2-1
CDR3nt: TGTGCCAGCAGCCCACCCTTAGGAAGATGGAGCTCCTACAATGAGCAGTTCTTC
CDR3aa: CASSPPLGRWSSYNEQFF

abundance: .
d_gene: TRBD1
v_gene: TRBV30
j_gene: TRBJ1-2
CDR3nt: TGTGCCTGGGGTCTGATGCTCGGGACAGGGACCTATGGCTACACCTTC
CDR3aa: CAWGLMLGTGTYGYTF

abundance: once
d_gene: TRBD2
v_gene: TRBV19
j_gene: TRBJ2-3
CDR3nt: TGTGCCAGTAGCCAAAGAGCTAGCGGGAGACCTACAGATACGCAGTATTTT
CDR3aa: CASSQRASGRPTDTQYF

abundance: .
d_gene: .
v_gene: TRBV21-1
j_gene: TRBJ2-1
CDR3nt: TGTGCCAGCAGCACCCGGGGAGACGAGCAGTTCTTC
CDR3aa: CASSTRGDEQFF

abundance: .
d_gene: TRBD2
v_gene: TRBV27
j_gene: TRBJ2-2
CDR3nt: TGTGCCAGCAGTACTAGCGGGGTACACACCGGGGAGCTGTTTTTT
CDR3aa: CASSTSGVHTGELFF

abundance: few
d_gene: TRBD1
v_gene: TRBV7-9
j_gene: TRBJ2-7
CDR3nt: TGTGCCAGCAGATCGGGACAGGGCTTAGCGGAGATATACTTC
CDR3aa: CASRSGQGLAEIYF

abundance: .
d_gene: TRBD1
v_gene: TRBV28
j_gene: TRBJ2-5
CDR3nt: TGTGCCAGCAGTTTGGCGGGACAGGTAGAGACCCAGTACTTC
CDR3aa: CASSLAGQVETQYF

abundance: .
d_gene: TRBD1
v_gene: TRBV15
j_gene: TRBJ1-2
CDR3nt: TGTGCCACCAGCAGAATATGGACAGGGGGCATCTATGGCTACACCTTC
CDR3aa: CATSRIWTGGIYGYTF

abundance: .
d_gene: .
v_gene: TRBV4-3
j_gene: TRBJ2-2
CDR3nt: TGCGCCAGCAGCCAAGTCCGCGGGATAGACACCGGGGAGCTGTTTTTT
CDR3aa: CASSQVRGIDTGELFF

abundance: .
d_gene: .
v_gene: TRBV5-6
j_gene: TRBJ2-7
CDR3nt: TGTGCCAGCAGCTTGCAGGGCCTGAACGAGCAGTACTTC
CDR3aa: CASSLQGLNEQYF

abundance: once
d_gene: TRBD2
v_gene: TRBV4-3
j_gene: TRBJ2-3
CDR3nt: TGCGCCAGCAGCCAAGATGGGTTAGCGGGATTCACAGATACGCAGTATTTT
CDR3aa: CASSQDGLAGFTDTQYF

abundance: .
d_gene: .
v_gene: TRBV6-6
j_gene: TRBJ2-1
CDR3nt: TGTGCCAGCAGTTACTCCCGAGGTTCCTCCCGAAATGAGCAGTTCTTC
CDR3aa: CASSYSRGSSRNEQFF

abundance: .
d_gene: TRBD2
v_gene: TRBV30
j_gene: TRBJ2-1
CDR3nt: TGTGCCTGGAGTCAACTAGCGGGATGGAGCTCCTACAATGAGCAGTTCTTC
CDR3aa: CAWSQLAGWSSYNEQFF

abundance: .
d_gene: .
v_gene: TRBV6-1
j_gene: TRBJ2-5
CDR3nt: TGTGCCAGCAGTGAATTCCAGGACAACCAAGAGACCCAGTACTTC
CDR3aa: CASSEFQDNQETQYF

abundance: .
d_gene: TRBD1
v_gene: TRBV19
j_gene: TRBJ1-4
CDR3nt: TGTGCCACCGGACAGGGTAGATTTGCAACTAATGAAAAACTGTTTTTT
CDR3aa: CATGQGRFATNEKLFF

abundance: .
d_gene: TRBD2
v_gene: TRBV6-4
j_gene: TRBJ2-1
CDR3nt: TGTGCCAGCAGTCCCTTAGCGGGAGGAATAAATGAGCAGTTCTTC
CDR3aa: CASSPLAGGINEQFF

abundance: .
d_gene: TRBD2
v_gene: TRBV7-2
j_gene: TRBJ2-1
CDR3nt: TGTGCCAGCAGTCCTAGCGGGAGTGCCTACAATGAGCAGTTCTTC
CDR3aa: CASSPSGSAYNEQFF

abundance: once
d_gene: .
v_gene: TRBV6-5
j_gene: TRBJ2-1
CDR3nt: TGTGCCAGCAGTTACTCGACCCCGGGAGAGGGAAATGAGCAGTTCTTC
CDR3aa: CASSYSTPGEGNEQFF

abundance: .
d_gene: TRBD2
v_gene: TRBV4-1
j_gene: TRBJ2-2
CDR3nt: TGCGCCAGCAGCCAAGATCCCGGACTAGCGGGAGACACCGGGGAGCTGTTTTTT
CDR3aa: CASSQDPGLAGDTGELFF

abundance: once
d_gene: TRBD1
v_gene: TRBV5-1
j_gene: TRBJ1-2
CDR3nt: TGCGCCAGCAGCTCGACAGGGGGCGCAGGTGGCTACACCTTC
CDR3aa: CASSSTGGAGGYTF

abundance: .
d_gene: .
v_gene: TRBV5-5
j_gene: TRBJ1-5
CDR3nt: TGTGCCAGCAGCTCCCTAGTTGGGATGCGGGATCAGCCCCAGCATTTT
CDR3aa: CASSSLVGMRDQPQHF

abundance: .
d_gene: .
v_gene: TRBV19
j_gene: TRBJ2-7
CDR3nt: TGTGCCAGTAGTATCAACGCACAGGCCTACGAGCAGTACTTC
CDR3aa: CASSINAQAYEQYF

abundance: .
d_gene: TRBD2
v_gene: TRBV11-3
j_gene: TRBJ2-3
CDR3nt: TGTGCCAGCAGCCCTACGGCGGGAGGTCACACAGATACGCAGTATTTT
CDR3aa: CASSPTAGGHTDTQYF

abundance: .
d_gene: TRBD1
v_gene: TRBV5-1
j_gene: TRBJ2-1
CDR3nt: TGCGCCAGCAGCCCGGGACAGTACAATGAGCAGTTCTTC
CDR3aa: CASSPGQYNEQFF

abundance: .
d_gene: TRBD1
v_gene: TRBV5-1
j_gene: TRBJ1-4
CDR3nt: TGCGCCAGCAGTTTGACTCAGGGGGCTAATGAAAAACTGTTTTTT
CDR3aa: CASSLTQGANEKLFF

abundance: .
d_gene: .
v_gene: TRBV20-1
j_gene: TRBJ1-5
CDR3nt: TGCAGTGCCGGGGGGGCTCAGCCCCAGCATTTT
CDR3aa: CSAGGAQPQHF

abundance: .
d_gene: .
v_gene: TRBV9
j_gene: TRBJ1-1
CDR3nt: TGTGCCAGCAGTTTCTCTTCCCGAGACGACGAGGTCTTT
CDR3aa: CASSFSSRDDEVF

abundance: .
d_gene: TRBD1
v_gene: TRBV2
j_gene: TRBJ2-7
CDR3nt: TGTGCCAGCAGTGAAGGACAGGGTGGCCCCTACGAGCAGTACTTC
CDR3aa: CASSEGQGGPYEQYF

abundance: .
d_gene: .
v_gene: TRBV10-3
j_gene: TRBJ1-2
CDR3nt: TGTGCCATCAGTGGGGGCCCAGGGAGGGATAACTATGGCTACACCTTC
CDR3aa: CAISGGPGRDNYGYTF

abundance: .
d_gene: .
v_gene: TRBV6-5
j_gene: TRBJ2-3
CDR3nt: TGTGCCAGCAGTTCTTACCGACCAGGTACAGATACGCAGTATTTT
CDR3aa: CASSSYRPGTDTQYF

abundance: .
d_gene: .
v_gene: TRBV29-1
j_gene: TRBJ2-5
CDR3nt: TGCAGCGGGGGGGAAGAGACCCAGTACTTC
CDR3aa: CSGGEETQYF

abundance: .
d_gene: .
v_gene: TRBV10-2
j_gene: TRBJ2-1
CDR3nt: TGCGCCAGGATCTCAGCTTCCGACAATATAGTTAGCGGACTGGGTAATGAGCAGTTCTTC
CDR3aa: CARISASDNIVSGLGNEQFF

abundance: .
d_gene: .
v_gene: TRBV10-1
j_gene: TRBJ2-6
CDR3nt: TGCGCCAGCAGTGACCTAGGGGTCGACACTGGGGCCAACGTCCTGACTTTC
CDR3aa: CASSDLGVDTGANVLTF

abundance: .
d_gene: .
v_gene: TRBV5-4
j_gene: TRBJ2-7
CDR3nt: TGTGCCAGCAGCCAAGGACTAAAAGTACACTCCTACGAGCAGTACTTC
CDR3aa: CASSQGLKVHSYEQYF

abundance: .
d_gene: TRBD2
v_gene: TRBV27
j_gene: TRBJ2-5
CDR3nt: TGTGCCAGCAGCCTCTCTCTAGCGGGAGGGCAAGAGACCCAGTACTTC
CDR3aa: CASSLSLAGGQETQYF

abundance: .
d_gene: .
v_gene: TRBV2
j_gene: TRBJ2-3
CDR3nt: TGTGCCAGCAGTGACAGGGCGGCAGATACGCAGTATTTT
CDR3aa: CASSDRAADTQYF

abundance: .
d_gene: .
v_gene: TRBV10-3
j_gene: TRBJ2-3
CDR3nt: TGTGCCATCAGTGATTCTTTTGAGAGTATCGGGGGCACAGATACGCAGTATTTT
CDR3aa: CAISDSFESIGGTDTQYF

abundance: .
d_gene: .
v_gene: TRBV9
j_gene: TRBJ2-2
CDR3nt: TGTGCCAGCAGCGTACATGCGCTCACCGGGGAGCTGTTTTTT
CDR3aa: CASSVHALTGELFF